The sequence of this T cell receptor (beta chain) was determined in a study of Graves' ophthalmopathy and Graves' hyperthyroidism. Study-level information: At the time of initial diagnosis and before any treatment, peripheral blood was collected. General study points: A 13-signature model separated ophthalmopathy from stable hyperthyroidism, reaching roughly 85% sensitivity and approximately 81% specificity cross-validated. Most thyroid clonotypes with frequency above 0.001 were detected in blood too.

The CDR3 totals 15 residues. V shed 4 bases and J 0 bases; nucleotides not matched to a gene: 5. The germline CDR1 and CDR2 sequences are SNHLY and FYNNEI. Ophthalmopathy donors were characterized by moderate-to-severe activity, CAS of at least 3, NOSPECS of at least 4, and duration under 3 months. A single count supports this clonotype. Its antigen is as yet unknown. Using RNA transcripts, the TCR beta CDR3 regions were amplified. Second-round multiplex PCR came after first-round RT-PCR with HTBI primers. TCRdb processed the multiplex PCR reads anew with MiXCR; each CDR3 protein has one entry. The sample consists of roughly 700,000 distinct CDR3 sequences, 35% to 50% of them appearing once.

The receptor was isolated from an adult man with Graves' ophthalmopathy. V is TRBV2 and J is TRBJ1-1, with 7 bases fitting TRBD1. Material for sequencing was peripheral blood. CDR3 DNA sequence: TGTGCCAGCAGTGGTGGGACAGACATGAACACTGAAGCTTTCTTT. This codes for CASSGGTDMNTEAFF. Drawing the rest from reference TRBV2 and TRBJ1-1, the complete variable domain is EPEVTQTPSHQVTQMGQEVILRCVPISNHLYFYWYRQILGQKVEFLVSFYNNEISEKSEIFDDQFSVERPDGSNFTLKIRSTKLEDSAMYFCASSGGTDMNTEAFFGQGTRLTVV.